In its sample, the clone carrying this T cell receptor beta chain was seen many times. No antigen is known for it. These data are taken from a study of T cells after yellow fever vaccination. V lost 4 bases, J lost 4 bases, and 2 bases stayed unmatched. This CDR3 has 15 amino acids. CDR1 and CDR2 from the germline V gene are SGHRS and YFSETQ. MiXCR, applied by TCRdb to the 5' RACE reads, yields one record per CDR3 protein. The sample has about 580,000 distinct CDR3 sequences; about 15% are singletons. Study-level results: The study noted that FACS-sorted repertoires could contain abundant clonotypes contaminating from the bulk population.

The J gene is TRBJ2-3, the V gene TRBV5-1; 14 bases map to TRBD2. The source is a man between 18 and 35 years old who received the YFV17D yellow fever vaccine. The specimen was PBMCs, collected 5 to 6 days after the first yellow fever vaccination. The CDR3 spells CASSLGLAGADTQYF. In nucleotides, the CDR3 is TGCGCCAGCAGCCTGGGACTAGCGGGGGCAGATACGCAGTATTTT.